The 7 T cell receptor beta chains below were found in one sample sequenced in a study of T cell responses to AZD1222 COVID-19 vaccine. Method: immunoSEQ multiplex PCR; TCRdb's copy keeps in-frame clones and lacks some. The sample includes about 96,000 clones, 70% to 90% of them seen just once. This material consisted of peripheral blood, taken on day 0 of AZD1222 vaccination. These receptors were collected from an adult in good health.

This chain connects TRBV2 to TRBJ1-5; D not certain. The CDR3 covers 13 residues. Germline lookup yields CDR1 SNHLY and CDR2 FYNNEI. V was pared by 5 bases and J by 3 bases, with 8 bases between. In nucleotides, the CDR3 is TGTGCCAGCAGTCTCGGGGACAATCAGCCCCAGCATTTT. Translated: CASSLGDNQPQHF.

The chain employs TRBV10-2 and TRBJ2-6; TRBD1 is a possible D gene (6 bases). The CDR3 contains 16 residues. V lost 0 bases and J lost 0, with 6 bases in between. The germline V gene encodes CDR1 WSHSY and CDR2 SAAADI. In DNA, the CDR3 is TGCGCCAGCAGTGAGTCAGGGGGCTCTGGGGCCAACGTCCTGACTTTC. Protein sequence: CASSESGGSGANVLTF.

This chain uses TRBV7-3 with TRBJ2-7; 11 positions agree with TRBD2. This CDR3 contains 15 residues. The ends lost 4 bases at V and 0 bases at J; junction bases unmatched: 2. The germline gives CDR1 SGHTA, CDR2 FQGTGA. The CDR3 loop reads CASSSGTSGSYEQYF. The CDR3 DNA reads as TGTGCCAGCAGCTCCGGGACTAGCGGCTCCTACGAGCAGTACTTC.

This clone was picked up one time. V usage is TRBV5-8 and J usage is TRBJ2-5; 12 nucleotides agree with TRBD2. Unmatched junction bases numbered 3, after V lost 4 bases and J lost 2 bases. This CDR3 spans 15 amino acids. Germline V lookup: CDR1 SGHTS, CDR2 YDEGEE. The CDR3 region is CASSRTSGEQETQYF. The CDR3 DNA sequence: TGTGCCAGCAGCAGGACTAGCGGGGAACAAGAGACCCAGTACTTC. Based on the CDR3 plus reference TRBV5-8 and TRBJ2-5, the full variable domain is EAGVTQSPTHLIKTRGQQATLRCSPISGHTSVYWYQQALGLGLQFLLWYDEGEERNRGNFPPRFSGRQFPNYSSELNVNALELEDSALYLCASSRTSGEQETQYFGPGTRLLVL.

DNA of the CDR3: TGCAGCGCACGAACGGGGGACACTGAAGCTTTCTTT. Encoded protein: CSARTGDTEAFF. V and J are TRBV29-1 and TRBJ1-1; TRBD1 might be the D (5 bases). V lost 7 bases, J lost 3 bases, and 12 bases lay in between. This CDR3 contains 12 residues. In germline, CDR1 is SQVTM, CDR2 ANQGSEA.

CDR3: CASGGGDNNSPLHF. CDR3 DNA: TGTGCCAGCGGGGGAGGGGATAATAATTCACCCCTCCACTTT. The V gene is TRBV25-1, the J gene TRBJ1-6; TRBD1 might be the D (5 bases). Trimming shortened V by 8 bases and J by 5 bases, and 13 bases separated the two germline ends. Germline V gene sequence: CDR1 MGHDK, CDR2 SYGVNS. CDR3 size: 14 residues. Based on the CDR3 plus reference TRBV25-1 and TRBJ1-6, the full variable domain is EADIYQTPRYLVIGTGKKITLECSQTMGHDKMYWYQQDPGMELHLIHYSYGVNSTEKGDLSSESTVSRIRTEHFPLTLESARPSHTSQYLCASGGGDNNSPLHFGNGTRLTVT.

J is TRBJ2-5 and V is TRBV20-1; maybe TRBD2 (5 bases). The germline V and J ends were trimmed by 0 bases and 13 bases, with 12 bases remaining between them. The germline CDR1 and CDR2 sequences are DFQATT and SNEGSKA (reference sequence). The CDR3 totals 11 residues. CDR3 sequence reads: CSARDPYRGYF. CDR3 in DNA: TGCAGTGCTAGAGATCCCTACCGGGGGTACTTC.